This T cell receptor (beta chain) was sequenced during a study of Ad26.COV2.S vaccination and SARS-CoV-2 variants. V lost 1 base, J lost 1 base, and 11 bases stayed unmatched. The CDR3 is made up of 20 amino acids. Treatment denoted: some 20 received Ad26.COV2.S at low or high dose, single or two shots; about 5 received placebo; per-sample allocation not given. The investigators took samples on day 63 after the first vaccine or placebo injection. About this clone itself: What it recognizes is unknown.

Study-wide results and caveats: The analyses of TCR breadth and depth may have understated the size of total T cell responses.

Produced via immunoSEQ multiplex PCR; TCRdb's table is partial and in-frame only. The sample records 300,000 to 350,000 clones, about nine tenths being singletons. The sequence was collected from a person aged 18 to 59 who received the Ad26.COV2.S COVID-19 vaccine or a placebo. The chain is built from TRBV23-1 and TRBJ1-6; 9 bases match TRBD1. TRBV23-1 is an open reading frame, and its role is uncertain. The material was peripheral blood, obtained in a trial of Ad26.COV2.S vaccine versus placebo. The DNA of the CDR3 is TGCGCCAGCAGTCAATATGGAGGGGGACAGGGAAGGTCCTATAATTCACCCCTCCACTTT. This codes for CASSQYGGGQGRSYNSPLHF.